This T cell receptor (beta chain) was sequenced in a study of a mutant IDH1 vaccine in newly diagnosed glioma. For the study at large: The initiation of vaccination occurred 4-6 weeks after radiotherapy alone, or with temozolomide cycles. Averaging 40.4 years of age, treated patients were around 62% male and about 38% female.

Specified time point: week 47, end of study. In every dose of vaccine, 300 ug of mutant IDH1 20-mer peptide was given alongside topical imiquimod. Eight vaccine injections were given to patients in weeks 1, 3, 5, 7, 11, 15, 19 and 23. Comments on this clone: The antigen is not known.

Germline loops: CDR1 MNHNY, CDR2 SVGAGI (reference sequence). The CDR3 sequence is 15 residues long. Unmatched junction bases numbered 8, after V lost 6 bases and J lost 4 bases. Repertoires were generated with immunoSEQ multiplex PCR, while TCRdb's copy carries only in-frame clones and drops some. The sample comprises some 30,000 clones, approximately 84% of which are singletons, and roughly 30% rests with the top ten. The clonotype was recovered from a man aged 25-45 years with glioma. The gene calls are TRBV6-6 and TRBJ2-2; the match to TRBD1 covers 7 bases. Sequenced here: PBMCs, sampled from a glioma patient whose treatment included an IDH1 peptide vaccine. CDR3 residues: CASRPTGESTGELFF. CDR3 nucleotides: TGTGCCAGCAGACCCACAGGGGAAAGCACCGGGGAGCTGTTTTTT.